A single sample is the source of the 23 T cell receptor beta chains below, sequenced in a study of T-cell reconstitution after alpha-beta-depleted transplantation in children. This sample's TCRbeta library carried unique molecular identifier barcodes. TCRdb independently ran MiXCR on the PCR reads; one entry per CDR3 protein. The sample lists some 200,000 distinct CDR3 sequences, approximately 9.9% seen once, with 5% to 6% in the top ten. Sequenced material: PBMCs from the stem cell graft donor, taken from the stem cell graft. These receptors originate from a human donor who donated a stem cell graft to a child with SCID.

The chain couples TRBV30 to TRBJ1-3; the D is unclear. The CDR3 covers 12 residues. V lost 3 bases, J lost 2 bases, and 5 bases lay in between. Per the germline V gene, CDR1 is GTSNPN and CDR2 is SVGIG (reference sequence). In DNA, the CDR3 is TGTGCCTGGAGCCCCACTGGAAACACCATATATTTT. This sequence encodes CAWSPTGNTIYF.

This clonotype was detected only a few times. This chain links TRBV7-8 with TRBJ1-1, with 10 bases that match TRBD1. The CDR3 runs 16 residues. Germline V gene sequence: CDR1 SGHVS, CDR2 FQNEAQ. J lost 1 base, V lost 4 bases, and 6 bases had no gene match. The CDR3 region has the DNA TGTGCCAGCAGCTGGGACAGGGGAGGACGGAACACTGAAGCTTTCTTT. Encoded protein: CASSWDRGGRNTEAFF.

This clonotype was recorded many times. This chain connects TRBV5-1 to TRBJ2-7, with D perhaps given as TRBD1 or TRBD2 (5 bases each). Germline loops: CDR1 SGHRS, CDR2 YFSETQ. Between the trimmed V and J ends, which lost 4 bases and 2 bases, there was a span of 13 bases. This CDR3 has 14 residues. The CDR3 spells CASSLQGPAYEQYF. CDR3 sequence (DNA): TGCGCCAGCAGCCTGCAGGGACCGGCCTACGAGCAGTACTTC.

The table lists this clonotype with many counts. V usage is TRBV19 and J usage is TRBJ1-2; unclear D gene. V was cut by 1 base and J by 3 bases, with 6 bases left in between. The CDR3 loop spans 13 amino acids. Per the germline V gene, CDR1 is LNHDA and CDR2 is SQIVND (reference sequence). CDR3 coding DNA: TGTGCCAGTAGTATAGGGGGAGACTATGGCTACACCTTC. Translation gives CASSIGGDYGYTF.

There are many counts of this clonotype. Here the CDR3 reads CASSLGGVGGTYEQYF. The DNA for the CDR3 is TGCGCCAGCAGCTTGGGAGGGGTCGGGGGAACCTACGAGCAGTACTTC. This sequence joins TRBV5-1 and TRBJ2-7; the D gene is possibly TRBD2 (6 bases). Per germline, CDR1 SGHRS and CDR2 YFSETQ. The CDR3 sequence is 16 residues long. Trimming removed 0 bases from V and 2 bases from J, with 15 bases in between. Full variable domain (remainder filled in from reference TRBV5-1 and TRBJ2-7): KAGVTQTPRYLIKTRGQQVTLSCSPISGHRSVSWYQQTPGQGLQFLFEYFSETQRNKGNFPGRFSGRQFSNSRSEMNVSTLELGDSALYLCASSLGGVGGTYEQYFGPGTRLTVT.

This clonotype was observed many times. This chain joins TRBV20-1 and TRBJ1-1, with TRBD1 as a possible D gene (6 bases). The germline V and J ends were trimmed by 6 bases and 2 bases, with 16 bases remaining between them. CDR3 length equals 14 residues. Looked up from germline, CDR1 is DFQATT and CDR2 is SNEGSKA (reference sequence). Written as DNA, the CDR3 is TGCAGTGCGCCCACAGGGACCATAAACACTGAAGCTTTCTTT. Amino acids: CSAPTGTINTEAFF.

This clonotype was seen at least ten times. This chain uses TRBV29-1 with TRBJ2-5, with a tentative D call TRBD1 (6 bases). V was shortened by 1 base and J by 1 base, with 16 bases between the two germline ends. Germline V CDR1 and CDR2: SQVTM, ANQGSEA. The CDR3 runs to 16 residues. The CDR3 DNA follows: TGCAGCGTTGAAGGTCCCGACAGGAACCTCCAAGAGACCCAGTACTTC. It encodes CSVEGPDRNLQETQYF.

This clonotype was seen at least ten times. CDR3 DNA: TGCGCCAGCAGCTTGGAGGGGGGGCCAGGGAATGAGCAGTTCTTC. This encodes CASSLEGGPGNEQFF. This sequence joins TRBV5-1 and TRBJ2-1; D is perhaps TRBD2 (7 bases). V was pared by 0 bases and J by 7 bases, with 14 bases between. Germline V lookup: CDR1 SGHRS, CDR2 YFSETQ. The CDR3 consists of 15 residues.

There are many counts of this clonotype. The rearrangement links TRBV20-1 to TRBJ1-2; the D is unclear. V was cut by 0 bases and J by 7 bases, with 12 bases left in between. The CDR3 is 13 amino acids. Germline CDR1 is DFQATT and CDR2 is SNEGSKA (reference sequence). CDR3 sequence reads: CSARDPEFSGYTF. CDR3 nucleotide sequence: TGCAGTGCTAGAGATCCTGAGTTTAGTGGCTACACCTTC.

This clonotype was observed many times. The CDR3 DNA sequence: TGCGCCAGCAGCGCGGGGAGGACAGGGGGATTTGGTTTCGACACTGAAGCTTTCTTT. This encodes CASSAGRTGGFGFDTEAFF. The chain carries TRBV5-1 and TRBJ1-1; TRBD1 matches 10 bases. The CDR3 contains 19 residues. From germline, CDR1 is SGHRS and CDR2 YFSETQ. Trimming cost V 4 bases and J 3 bases; bases outside gene matches: 18. Complete variable domain (other parts from reference TRBV5-1 and TRBJ1-1): KAGVTQTPRYLIKTRGQQVTLSCSPISGHRSVSWYQQTPGQGLQFLFEYFSETQRNKGNFPGRFSGRQFSNSRSEMNVSTLELGDSALYLCASSAGRTGGFGFDTEAFFGQGTRLTVV.

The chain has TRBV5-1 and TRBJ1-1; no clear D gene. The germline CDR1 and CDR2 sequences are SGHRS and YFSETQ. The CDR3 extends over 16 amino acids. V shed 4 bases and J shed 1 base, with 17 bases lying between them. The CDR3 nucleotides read TGCGCCAGCAGCCAGGCTAGGTCGGAGAAGAACACTGAAGCTTTCTTT. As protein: CASSQARSEKNTEAFF.

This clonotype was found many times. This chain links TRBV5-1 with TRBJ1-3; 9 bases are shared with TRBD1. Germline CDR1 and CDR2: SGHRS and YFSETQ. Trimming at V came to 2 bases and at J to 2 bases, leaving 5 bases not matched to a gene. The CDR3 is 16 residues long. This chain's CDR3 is CASSLQGAQAGNTIYF. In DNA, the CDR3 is TGCGCCAGCAGCTTACAGGGGGCGCAAGCTGGAAACACCATATATTTT.

CDR3 DNA sequence: TGTGCCACCAGCGCGCACAGATACAATCGGCAGTTCTTC. Translating gives CATSAHRYNRQFF. This chain uses TRBV6-1 with TRBJ2-1; D remains unclear. Germline V gene sequence: CDR1 MNHNS, CDR2 SASEGT. CDR3 length equals 13 residues. V was shortened by 10 bases and J by 12 bases, with 22 bases between the two germline ends.

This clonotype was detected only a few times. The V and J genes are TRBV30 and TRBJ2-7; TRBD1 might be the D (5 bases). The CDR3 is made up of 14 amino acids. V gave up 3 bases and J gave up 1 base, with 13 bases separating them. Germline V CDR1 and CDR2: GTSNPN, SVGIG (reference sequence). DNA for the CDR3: TGTGCCTGGAGGTCCAGGGTTACGTCCTACGAGCAGTACTTC. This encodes CAWRSRVTSYEQYF.

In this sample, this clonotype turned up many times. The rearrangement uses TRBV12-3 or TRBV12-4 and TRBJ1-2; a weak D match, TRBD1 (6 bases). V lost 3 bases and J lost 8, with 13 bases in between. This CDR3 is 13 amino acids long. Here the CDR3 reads CASSFLLGGGYTF. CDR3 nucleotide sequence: TGTGCCAGCAGTTTTCTACTAGGGGGAGGCTACACCTTC.

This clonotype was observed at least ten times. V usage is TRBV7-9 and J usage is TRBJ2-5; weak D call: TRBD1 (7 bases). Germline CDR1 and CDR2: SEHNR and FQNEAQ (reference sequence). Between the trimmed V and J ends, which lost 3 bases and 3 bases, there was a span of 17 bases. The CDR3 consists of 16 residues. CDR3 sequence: CASSFYAGRGEETQYF. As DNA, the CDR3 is TGTGCCAGCAGCTTCTATGCCGGCAGGGGGGAAGAGACCCAGTACTTC.

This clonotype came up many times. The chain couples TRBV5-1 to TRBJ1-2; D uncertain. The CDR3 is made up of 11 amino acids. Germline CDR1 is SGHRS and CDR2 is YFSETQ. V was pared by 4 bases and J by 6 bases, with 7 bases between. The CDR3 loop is CASSTTDGYTF. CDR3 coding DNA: TGCGCCAGCAGCACGACGGATGGCTACACCTTC.

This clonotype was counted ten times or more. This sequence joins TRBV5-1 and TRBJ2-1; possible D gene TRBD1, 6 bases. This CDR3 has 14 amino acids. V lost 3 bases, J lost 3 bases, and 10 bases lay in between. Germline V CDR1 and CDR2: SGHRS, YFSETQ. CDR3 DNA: TGCGCCAGCAGCTCCGGGACATACTACAATGAGCAGTTCTTC. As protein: CASSSGTYYNEQFF. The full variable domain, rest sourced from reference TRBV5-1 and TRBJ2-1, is KAGVTQTPRYLIKTRGQQVTLSCSPISGHRSVSWYQQTPGQGLQFLFEYFSETQRNKGNFPGRFSGRQFSNSRSEMNVSTLELGDSALYLCASSSGTYYNEQFFGPGTRLTVL.

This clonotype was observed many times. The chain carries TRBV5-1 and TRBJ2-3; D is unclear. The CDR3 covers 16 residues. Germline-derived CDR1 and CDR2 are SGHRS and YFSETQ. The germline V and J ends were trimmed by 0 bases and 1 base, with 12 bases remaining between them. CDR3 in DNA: TGCGCCAGCAGCTTGGGTCTAGATGGGGGCACAGATACGCAGTATTTT. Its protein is CASSLGLDGGTDTQYF.

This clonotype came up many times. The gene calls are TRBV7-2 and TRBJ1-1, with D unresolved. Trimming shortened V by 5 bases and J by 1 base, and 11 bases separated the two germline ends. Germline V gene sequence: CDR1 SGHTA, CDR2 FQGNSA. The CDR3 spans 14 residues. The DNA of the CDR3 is TGTGCCAGCAGCCCCGAGGTCCAGAACACTGAAGCTTTCTTT. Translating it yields CASSPEVQNTEAFF.

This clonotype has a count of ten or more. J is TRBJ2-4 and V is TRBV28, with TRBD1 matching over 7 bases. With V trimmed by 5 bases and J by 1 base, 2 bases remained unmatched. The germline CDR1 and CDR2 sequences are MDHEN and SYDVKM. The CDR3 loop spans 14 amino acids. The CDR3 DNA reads TGTGCCAGCAGTACACAGGGGGCCAAAAACATTCAGTACTTC. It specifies CASSTQGAKNIQYF.

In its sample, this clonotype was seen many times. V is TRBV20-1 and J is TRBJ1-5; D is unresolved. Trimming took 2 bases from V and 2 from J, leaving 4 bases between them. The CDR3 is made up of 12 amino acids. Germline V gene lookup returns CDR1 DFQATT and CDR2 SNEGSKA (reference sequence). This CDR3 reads CSARFGNQPQHF. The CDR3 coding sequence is TGCAGTGCTAGATTCGGCAATCAGCCCCAGCATTTT.

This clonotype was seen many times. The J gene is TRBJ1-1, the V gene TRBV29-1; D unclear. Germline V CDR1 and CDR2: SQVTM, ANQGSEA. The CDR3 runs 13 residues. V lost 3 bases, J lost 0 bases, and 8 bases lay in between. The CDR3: CSVEKNMNTEAFF. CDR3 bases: TGCAGCGTTGAGAAAAATATGAACACTGAAGCTTTCTTT.